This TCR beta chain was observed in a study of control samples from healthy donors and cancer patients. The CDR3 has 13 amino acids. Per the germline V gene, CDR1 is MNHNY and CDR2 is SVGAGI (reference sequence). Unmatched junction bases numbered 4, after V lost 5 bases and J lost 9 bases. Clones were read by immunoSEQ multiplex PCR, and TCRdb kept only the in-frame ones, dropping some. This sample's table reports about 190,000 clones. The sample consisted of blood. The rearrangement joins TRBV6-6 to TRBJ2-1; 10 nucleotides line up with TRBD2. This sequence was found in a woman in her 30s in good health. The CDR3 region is CASSQAGGGEQFF. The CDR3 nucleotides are TGTGCCAGCAGTCAAGCGGGGGGGGGTGAGCAGTTCTTC.